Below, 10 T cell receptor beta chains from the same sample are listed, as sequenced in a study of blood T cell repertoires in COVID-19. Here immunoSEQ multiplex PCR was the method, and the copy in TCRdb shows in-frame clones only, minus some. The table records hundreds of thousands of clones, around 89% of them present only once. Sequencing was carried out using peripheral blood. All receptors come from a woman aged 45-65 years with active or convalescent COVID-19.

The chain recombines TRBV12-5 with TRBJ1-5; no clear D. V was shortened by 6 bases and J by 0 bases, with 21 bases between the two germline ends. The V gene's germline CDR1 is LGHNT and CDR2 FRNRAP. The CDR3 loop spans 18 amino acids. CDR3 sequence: CASGLGRATTYSNQPQHF. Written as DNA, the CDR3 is TGTGCTAGTGGCCTCGGGAGGGCGACCACATATAGCAATCAGCCCCAGCATTTT.

The CDR3: CASRESAKNIQYF. DNA of the CDR3: TGTGCCAGCAGAGAGTCCGCCAAAAACATTCAGTACTTC. The rearrangement joins TRBV25-1 to TRBJ2-4; D gene unclear. The CDR3 has 13 residues. Germline V gene sequence: CDR1 MGHDK, CDR2 SYGVNS. The ends were cut back, 6 bases at V and 1 base at J, with 7 bases in the middle.

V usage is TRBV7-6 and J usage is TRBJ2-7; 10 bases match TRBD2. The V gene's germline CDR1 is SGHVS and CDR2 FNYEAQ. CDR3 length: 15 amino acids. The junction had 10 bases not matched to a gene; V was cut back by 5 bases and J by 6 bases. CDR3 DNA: TGTGCCAGCAGCCCAGTCCTAGCGGGAGATCTCGAGCAGTACTTC. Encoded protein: CASSPVLAGDLEQYF.

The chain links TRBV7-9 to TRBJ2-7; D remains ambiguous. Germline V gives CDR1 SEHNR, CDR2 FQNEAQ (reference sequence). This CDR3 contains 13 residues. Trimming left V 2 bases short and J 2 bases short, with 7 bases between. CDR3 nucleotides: TGTGCCAGCAGCTTAATGCCGGCCTACGAGCAGTACTTC. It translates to CASSLMPAYEQYF.

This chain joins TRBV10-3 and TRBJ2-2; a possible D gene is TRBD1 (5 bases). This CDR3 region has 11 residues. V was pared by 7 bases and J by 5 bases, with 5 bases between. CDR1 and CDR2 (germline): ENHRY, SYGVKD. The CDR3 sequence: CAITGTGELFF. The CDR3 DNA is TGTGCCATCACAGGGACCGGGGAGCTGTTTTTT.

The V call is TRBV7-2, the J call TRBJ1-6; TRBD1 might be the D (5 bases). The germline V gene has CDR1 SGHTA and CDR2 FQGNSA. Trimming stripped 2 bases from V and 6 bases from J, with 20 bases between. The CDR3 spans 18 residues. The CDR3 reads CASSLPPQGWSGNSPLHF. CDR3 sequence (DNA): TGTGCCAGCAGCTTACCTCCGCAGGGATGGTCGGGTAATTCACCCCTCCACTTT.

The CDR3 is CASSLNTYGYTF. For the CDR3, the DNA is TGTGCCAGCAGCCTTAATACATATGGCTACACCTTC. The J gene is TRBJ1-2, the V gene TRBV27, with D hard to call. The V gene lost 6 bases and the J gene lost 5 bases, with 10 bases spanning the gap. The CDR3 loop spans 12 amino acids. Germline V gives CDR1 MNHEY, CDR2 SMNVEV (reference sequence).

CDR3 in amino acids: CASSQDTGGYGYTF. CDR3 in DNA: TGCGCCAGCAGCCAAGACACAGGCGGATATGGCTACACCTTC. The chain is built from TRBV4-1 and TRBJ1-2; weak D call: TRBD1 (5 bases). Trimming left V 0 bases short and J 5 bases short, with 10 bases between. Germline CDR1 and CDR2: MGHRA and YSYEKL. The CDR3 is 14 residues long.

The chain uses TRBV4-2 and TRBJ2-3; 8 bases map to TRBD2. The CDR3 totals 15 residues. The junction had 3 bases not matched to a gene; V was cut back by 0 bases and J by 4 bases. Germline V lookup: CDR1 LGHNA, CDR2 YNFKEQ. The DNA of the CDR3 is TGTGCCAGCAGCCAAGACGGGGGGGCCCCAGATACGCAGTATTTT. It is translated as CASSQDGGAPDTQYF.

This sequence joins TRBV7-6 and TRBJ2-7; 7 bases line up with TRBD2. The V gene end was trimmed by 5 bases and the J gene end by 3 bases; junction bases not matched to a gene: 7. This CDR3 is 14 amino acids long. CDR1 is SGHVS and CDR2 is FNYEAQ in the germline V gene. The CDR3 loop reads CASSPSGNHYEQYF. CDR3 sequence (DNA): TGTGCCAGCAGCCCCAGCGGGAACCACTACGAGCAGTACTTC.